Listed here are 8 T cell receptor beta chains from one sample, sequenced in a study of OX40 agonist ivuxolimab in advanced cancers. Assay: immunoSEQ multiplex PCR; the TCRdb copy retains only in-frame clones and omits some. The profile covers about 150,000 clones, with 85% to 95% appearing a single time and more than 0.9% taken by the ten largest. The source material was CD4+ or CD8+ T cells sorted from blood, sampled in a trial of the OX40 agonist ivuxolimab. Receptor source: an adult with an advanced solid tumor such as melanoma, head and neck, liver or kidney cancer.

The chain carries TRBV7-3 and TRBJ1-2, with D possibly matching TRBD1 (5 bases). Germline V gene sequence: CDR1 SGHTA, CDR2 FQGTGA. The CDR3 has 13 amino acids. V was cut by 0 bases and J by 6 bases, with 8 bases left in between. In DNA, the CDR3 is TGTGCCAGCAGCTTAACCGGGACGGATGGCTACACCTTC. Its protein product is CASSLTGTDGYTF.

V and J are TRBV2 and TRBJ1-2, with 8 positions matching TRBD1. After removal of 7 bases from V and 4 bases from J, the junction contained 8 bases not matched to a gene. The CDR3 covers 14 residues. The germline gives CDR1 SNHLY, CDR2 FYNNEI. CDR3 bases: TGTGCCAGCATAGGTCGGACAGGGTTCTATGGCTACACCTTC. Translating it yields CASIGRTGFYGYTF.

This chain links TRBV10-3 with TRBJ1-6; D perhaps matches TRBD1 (5 bases). The germline gives CDR1 ENHRY, CDR2 SYGVKD. The CDR3 has 16 amino acids. V was cut by 0 bases and J by 6 bases, with 12 bases left in between. The DNA of the CDR3 is TGTGCCATCAGTGAGTCTACCGGGGCCACTAATTCACCCCTCCACTTT. Protein: CAISESTGATNSPLHF.

In regard to this clone: The sample holds other DNA sequences that translate to the same CDR3. This chain joins TRBV18 and TRBJ2-7; D may match TRBD1 or TRBD2 (6 bases each). The CDR3 spans 15 residues. Germline CDR1 and CDR2: KGHSH and LQKENI. V was clipped by 3 bases and J by 0 bases, with 12 bases between them. CDR3 sequence: CASSPREGGSYEQYF. CDR3 in DNA: TGTGCCAGCTCACCGCGAGAGGGGGGCTCCTACGAGCAGTACTTC.

The chain uses TRBV10-3 and TRBJ2-1, with D perhaps TRBD2 (6 bases). Trimming pared 6 bases from V and 10 bases from J, leaving 13 bases between. Germline loops: CDR1 ENHRY, CDR2 SYGVKD. The CDR3 extends over 12 amino acids. The CDR3 coding sequence is TGTGCCATCAGCCCTATTCTAGCGGAGCAGTTCTTC. It yields the protein CAISPILAEQFF.

This chain connects TRBV5-1 to TRBJ2-3, with D possibly matching TRBD2 (5 bases). Trimming stripped 7 bases from V and 5 bases from J, with 11 bases between. This CDR3 has 12 residues. CDR1 and CDR2 (germline): SGHRS, YFSETQ. The CDR3 DNA follows: TGCGCCAGCCGGCTAGCAGGAGATACGCAGTATTTT. It is translated as CASRLAGDTQYF.

This clone was observed once. The chain combines TRBV7-8 with TRBJ1-2, with D possibly TRBD1 on 5 matching bases. There are 16 residues in the CDR3. Trimming removed 0 bases at V and 4 bases at J, with 15 bases between. Germline lookup yields CDR1 SGHVS and CDR2 FQNEAQ. In DNA, the CDR3 is TGTGCCAGCAGCTTAGCGGAGGCCAGGGTGATCTATGGCTACACCTTC. Residues: CASSLAEARVIYGYTF.

This sequence joins TRBV28 and TRBJ2-2, with a weak D call TRBD1 (6 bases). The V end was cut by 6 bases, the J end by 4 bases, with 15 bases between. Germline V gene lookup returns CDR1 MDHEN and CDR2 SYDVKM. This CDR3 has 15 amino acids. For the CDR3, the DNA is TGTGCCAGCAGCACGGCTACAGGGTTCACCGGGGAGCTGTTTTTT. Translating it yields CASSTATGFTGELFF.